This T cell receptor beta chain was sequenced in a study of blood T cell repertoires in COVID-19. Whole-study context: The cDNA or gDNA used as material had been derived from T cells, B-cell-depleted T cells, or PBMCs.

In the authors' methods: Estimation of nucleated cell counts relied on the amplification of reference gene primers. Sequencing used immunoSEQ multiplex PCR; TCRdb keeps in-frame clones, though not all of them. V and J calls and clone size follow that table, whereas D and trimming were derived from the DNA. This table holds a few hundred thousand clones, more than 80% found once. Living in 25 or so US areas, the participants were between roughly 18 and 89 years of age. Participant-reported clinical history was the basis for cohort assignment. Germline values: CDR1 MNHEY, CDR2 SMNVEV (reference sequence). The trim removed 5 bases at V and 2 bases at J, leaving 15 bases unmatched. This CDR3 has 18 residues.

Sequences were obtained from PBMCs or T cells enriched from blood (not recorded which). This receptor was identified in a man aged 18 to 35 who had recovered from COVID-19. The chain links TRBV27 to TRBJ1-5; 7 bases align to TRBD1. Written as DNA, the CDR3 is TGTGCCAGCAGTCGTACCCCTATAGGGCAGGGGGGCAATCAGCCCCAGCATTTT. Encoded protein: CASSRTPIGQGGNQPQHF.